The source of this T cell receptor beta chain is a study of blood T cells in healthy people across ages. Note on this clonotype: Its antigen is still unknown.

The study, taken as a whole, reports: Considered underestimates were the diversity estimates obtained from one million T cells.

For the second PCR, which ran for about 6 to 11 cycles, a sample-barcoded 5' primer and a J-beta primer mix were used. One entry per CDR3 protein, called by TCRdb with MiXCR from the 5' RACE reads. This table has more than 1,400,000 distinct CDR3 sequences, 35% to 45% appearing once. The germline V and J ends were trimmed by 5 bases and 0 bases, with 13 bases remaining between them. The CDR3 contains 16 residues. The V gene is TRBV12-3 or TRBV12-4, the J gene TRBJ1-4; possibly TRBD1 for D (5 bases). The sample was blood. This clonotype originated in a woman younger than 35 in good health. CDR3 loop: CASSPGTFATNEKLFF. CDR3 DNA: TGTGCCAGCAGTCCTGGGACTTTCGCAACTAATGAAAAACTGTTTTTT.